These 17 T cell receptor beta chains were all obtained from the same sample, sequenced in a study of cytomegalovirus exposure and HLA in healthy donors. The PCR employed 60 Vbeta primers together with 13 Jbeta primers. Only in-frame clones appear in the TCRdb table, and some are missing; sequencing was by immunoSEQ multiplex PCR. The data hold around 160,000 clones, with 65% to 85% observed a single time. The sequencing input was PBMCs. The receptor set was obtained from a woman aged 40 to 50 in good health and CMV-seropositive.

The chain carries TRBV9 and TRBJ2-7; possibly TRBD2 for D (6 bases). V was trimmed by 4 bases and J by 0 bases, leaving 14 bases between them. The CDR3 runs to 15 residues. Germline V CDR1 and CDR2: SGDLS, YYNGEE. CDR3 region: CASSSSSASSYEQYF. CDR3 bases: TGTGCCAGCAGCTCGTCTAGCGCCAGCTCCTACGAGCAGTACTTC. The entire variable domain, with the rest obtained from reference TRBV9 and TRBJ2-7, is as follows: DSGVTQTPKHLITATGQRVTLRCSPRSGDLSVYWYQQSLDQGLQFLIQYYNGEERAKGNILERFSAQQFPDLHSELNLSSLELGDSALYFCASSSSSASSYEQYFGPGTRLTVT.

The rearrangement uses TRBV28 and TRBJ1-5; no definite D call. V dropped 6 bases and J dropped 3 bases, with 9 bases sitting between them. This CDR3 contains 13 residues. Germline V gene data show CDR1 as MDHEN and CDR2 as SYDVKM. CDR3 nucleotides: TGTGCCAGCAGCATCGGGGTCAATCAGCCCCAGCATTTT. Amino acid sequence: CASSIGVNQPQHF.

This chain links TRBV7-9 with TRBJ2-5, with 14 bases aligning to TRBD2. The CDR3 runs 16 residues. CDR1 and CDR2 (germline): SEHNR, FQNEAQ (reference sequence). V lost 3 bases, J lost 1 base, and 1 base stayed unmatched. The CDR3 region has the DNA TGTGCCAGCAGCTTGGGACTAGCGGGAGTCCAAGAGACCCAGTACTTC. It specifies CASSLGLAGVQETQYF.

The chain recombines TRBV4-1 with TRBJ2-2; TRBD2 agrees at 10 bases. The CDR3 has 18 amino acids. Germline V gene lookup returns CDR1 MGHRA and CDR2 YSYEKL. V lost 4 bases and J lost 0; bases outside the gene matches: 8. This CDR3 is CASSPKGTSVANTGELFF. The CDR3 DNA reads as TGCGCCAGCAGCCCGAAGGGGACTAGCGTCGCGAACACCGGGGAGCTGTTTTTT.

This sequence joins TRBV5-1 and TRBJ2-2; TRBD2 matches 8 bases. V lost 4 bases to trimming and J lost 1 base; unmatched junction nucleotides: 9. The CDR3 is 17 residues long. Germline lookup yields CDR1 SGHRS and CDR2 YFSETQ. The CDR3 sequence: CASSRSPGLGNTGELFF. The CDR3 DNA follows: TGCGCCAGCAGCAGGTCTCCGGGACTAGGGAACACCGGGGAGCTGTTTTTT.

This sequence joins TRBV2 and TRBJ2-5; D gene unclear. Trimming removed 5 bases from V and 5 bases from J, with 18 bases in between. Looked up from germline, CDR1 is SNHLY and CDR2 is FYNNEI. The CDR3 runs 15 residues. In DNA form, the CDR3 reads TGTGCCAGCAGTCCATCTTCGCGGCACGGGGAGACCCAGTACTTC. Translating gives CASSPSSRHGETQYF.

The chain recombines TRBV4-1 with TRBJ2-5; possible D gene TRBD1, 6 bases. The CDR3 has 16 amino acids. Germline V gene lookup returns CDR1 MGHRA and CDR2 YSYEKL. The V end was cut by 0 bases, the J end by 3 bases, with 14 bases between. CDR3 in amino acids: CASSQEGSGAKETQYF. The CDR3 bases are TGCGCCAGCAGCCAAGAGGGGTCAGGGGCAAAAGAGACCCAGTACTTC.

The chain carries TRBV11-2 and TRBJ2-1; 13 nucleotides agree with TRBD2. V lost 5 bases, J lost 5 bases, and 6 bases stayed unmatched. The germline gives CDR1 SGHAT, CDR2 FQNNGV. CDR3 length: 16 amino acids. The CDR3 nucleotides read TGTGCCAGCAGCAAACGGACTAGCGGGGGCAACAATGAGCAGTTCTTC. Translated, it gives CASSKRTSGGNNEQFF.

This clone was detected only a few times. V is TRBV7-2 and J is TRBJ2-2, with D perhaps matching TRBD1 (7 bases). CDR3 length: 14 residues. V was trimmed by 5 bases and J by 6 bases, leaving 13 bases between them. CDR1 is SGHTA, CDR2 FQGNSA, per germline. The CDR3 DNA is TGTGCCAGCAGCCGCGACAGGGAGGCCGGGGAGCTGTTTTTT. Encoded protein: CASSRDREAGELFF. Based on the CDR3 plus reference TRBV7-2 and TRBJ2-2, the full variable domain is GAGVSQSPSNKVTEKGKDVELRCDPISGHTALYWYRQSLGQGLEFLIYFQGNSAPDKSGLPSDRFSAERTGGSVSTLTIQRTQQEDSAVYLCASSRDREAGELFFGEGSRLTVL.

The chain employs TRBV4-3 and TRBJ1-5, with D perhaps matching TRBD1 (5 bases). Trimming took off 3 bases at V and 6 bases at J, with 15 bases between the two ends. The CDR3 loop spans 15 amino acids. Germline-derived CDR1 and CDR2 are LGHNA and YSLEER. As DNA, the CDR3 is TGCGCCAGCAGCCAGGGGGGTCCTTATTCTCAGCCCCAGCATTTT. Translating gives CASSQGGPYSQPQHF.

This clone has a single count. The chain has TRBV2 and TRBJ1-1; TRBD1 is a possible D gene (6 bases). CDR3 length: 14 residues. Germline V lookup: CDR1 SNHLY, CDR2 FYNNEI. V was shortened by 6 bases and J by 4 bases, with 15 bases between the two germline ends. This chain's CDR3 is CASSEQRGSTEAFF. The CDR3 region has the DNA TGTGCCAGCAGCGAGCAGAGGGGGAGCACTGAAGCTTTCTTT.

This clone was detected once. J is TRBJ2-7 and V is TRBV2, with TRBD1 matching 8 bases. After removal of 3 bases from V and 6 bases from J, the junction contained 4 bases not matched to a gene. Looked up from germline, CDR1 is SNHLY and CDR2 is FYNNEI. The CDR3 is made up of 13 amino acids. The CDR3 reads CASSDRGRLEQYF. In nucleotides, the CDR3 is TGTGCCAGCAGTGACAGGGGGCGGCTCGAGCAGTACTTC.

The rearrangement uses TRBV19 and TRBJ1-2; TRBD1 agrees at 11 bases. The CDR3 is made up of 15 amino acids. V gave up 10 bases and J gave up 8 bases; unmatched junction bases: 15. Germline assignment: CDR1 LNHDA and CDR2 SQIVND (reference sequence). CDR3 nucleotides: TGTGCCACGATCCGGGACAGGGGGGTGTCTGAAGGCTACACCTTC. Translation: CATIRDRGVSEGYTF.

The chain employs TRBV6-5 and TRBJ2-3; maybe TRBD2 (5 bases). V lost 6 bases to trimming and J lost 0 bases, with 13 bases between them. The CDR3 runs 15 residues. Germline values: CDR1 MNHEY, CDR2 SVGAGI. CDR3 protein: CASSALAESTDTQYF. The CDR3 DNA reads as TGTGCCAGCAGCGCCCTAGCAGAGAGCACAGATACGCAGTATTTT.

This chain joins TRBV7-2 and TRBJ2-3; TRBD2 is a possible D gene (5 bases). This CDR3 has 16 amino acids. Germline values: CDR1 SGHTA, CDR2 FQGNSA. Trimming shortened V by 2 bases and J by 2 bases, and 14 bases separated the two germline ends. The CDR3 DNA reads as TGTGCCAGCAGCTTAACCAGCGGAGCTTCCACAGATACGCAGTATTTT. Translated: CASSLTSGASTDTQYF.

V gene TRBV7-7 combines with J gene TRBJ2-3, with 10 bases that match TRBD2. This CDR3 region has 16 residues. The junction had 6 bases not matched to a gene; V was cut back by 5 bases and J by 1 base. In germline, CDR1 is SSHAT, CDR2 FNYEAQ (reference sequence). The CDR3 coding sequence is TGTGCCAGCAGCCCAAAGCGGGGGGGCGGCACAGATACGCAGTATTTT. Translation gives CASSPKRGGGTDTQYF.

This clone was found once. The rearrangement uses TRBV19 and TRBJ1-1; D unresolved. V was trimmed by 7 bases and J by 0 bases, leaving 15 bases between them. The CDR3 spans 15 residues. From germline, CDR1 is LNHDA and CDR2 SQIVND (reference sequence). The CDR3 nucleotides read TGTGCCAGTACGGGCCTGGGGAGAATGAACACTGAAGCTTTCTTT. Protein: CASTGLGRMNTEAFF.